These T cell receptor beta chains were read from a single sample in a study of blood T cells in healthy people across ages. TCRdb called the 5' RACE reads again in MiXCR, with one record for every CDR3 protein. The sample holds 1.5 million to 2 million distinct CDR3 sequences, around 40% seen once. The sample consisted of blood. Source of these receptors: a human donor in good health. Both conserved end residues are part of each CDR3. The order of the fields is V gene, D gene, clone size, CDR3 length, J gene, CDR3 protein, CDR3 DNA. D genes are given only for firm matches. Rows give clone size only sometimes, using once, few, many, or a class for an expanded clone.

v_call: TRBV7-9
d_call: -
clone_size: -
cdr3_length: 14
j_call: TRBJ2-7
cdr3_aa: CASSAASDSYEQYF
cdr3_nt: TGTGCCAGCAGCGCCGCTAGCGACTCCTACGAGCAGTACTTC

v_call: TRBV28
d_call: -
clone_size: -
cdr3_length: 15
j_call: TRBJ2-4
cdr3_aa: CASSLTGLAKNIQYF
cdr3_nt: TGTGCCAGCAGTTTAACAGGGCTAGCCAAAAACATTCAGTACTTC

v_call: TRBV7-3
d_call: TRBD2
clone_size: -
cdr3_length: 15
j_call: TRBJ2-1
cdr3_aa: CASSTGLPGYNEQFF
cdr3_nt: TGTGCCAGCAGCACGGGACTACCGGGCTACAATGAGCAGTTCTTC

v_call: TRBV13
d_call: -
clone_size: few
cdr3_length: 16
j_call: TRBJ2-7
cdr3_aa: CASSLGSAAASYEQYF
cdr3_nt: TGTGCCAGCAGCTTAGGGTCAGCGGCGGCCTCCTACGAGCAGTACTTC

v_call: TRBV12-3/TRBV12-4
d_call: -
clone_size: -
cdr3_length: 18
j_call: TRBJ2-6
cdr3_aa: CASSLPGGGRSGANVLTF
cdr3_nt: TGTGCCAGCAGTTTACCGGGGGGCGGTAGGTCTGGGGCCAACGTCCTGACTTTC

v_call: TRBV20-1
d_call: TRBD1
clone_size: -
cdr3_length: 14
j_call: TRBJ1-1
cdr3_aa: CSASLQGMNTEAFF
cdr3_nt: TGCAGTGCTAGCCTACAGGGGATGAACACTGAAGCTTTCTTT

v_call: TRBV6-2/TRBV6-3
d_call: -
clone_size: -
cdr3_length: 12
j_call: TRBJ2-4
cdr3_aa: CASRGDIYEQDF
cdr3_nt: TGTGCCAGCAGAGGGGACATCTACGAGCAGGACTTC

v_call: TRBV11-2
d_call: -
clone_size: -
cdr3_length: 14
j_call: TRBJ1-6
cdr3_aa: CASSLLTTNSPLHF
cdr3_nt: TGTGCCAGCAGCTTACTTACAACTAATTCACCCCTCCACTTT

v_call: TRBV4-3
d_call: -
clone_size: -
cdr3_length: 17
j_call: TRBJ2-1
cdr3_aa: CVSSQYRGGQEGNEQFF
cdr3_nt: TGCGTCAGCAGCCAATACCGCGGGGGACAAGAGGGCAATGAACAGTTCTTC

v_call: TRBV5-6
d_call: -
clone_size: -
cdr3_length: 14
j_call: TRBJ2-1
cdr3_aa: CASSSWTFGNEQFF
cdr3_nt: TGTGCCAGCAGCTCGTGGACCTTTGGCAATGAGCAGTTCTTC

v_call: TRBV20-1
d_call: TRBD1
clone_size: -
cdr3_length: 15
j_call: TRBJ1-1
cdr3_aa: CSASPGRGRGTEAFF
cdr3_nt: TGCAGTGCTTCGCCGGGCAGGGGGCGCGGAACTGAAGCTTTCTTT

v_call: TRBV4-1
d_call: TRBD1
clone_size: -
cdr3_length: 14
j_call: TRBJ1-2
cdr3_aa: CASSQATGVYGYTF
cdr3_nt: TGCGCCAGCAGCCAAGCGACAGGGGTGTATGGCTACACCTTC

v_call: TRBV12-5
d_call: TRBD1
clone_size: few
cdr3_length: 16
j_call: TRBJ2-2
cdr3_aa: CASGPGQGDDTGELFF
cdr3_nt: TGTGCTAGTGGTCCCGGACAGGGTGACGACACCGGGGAGCTGTTTTTT

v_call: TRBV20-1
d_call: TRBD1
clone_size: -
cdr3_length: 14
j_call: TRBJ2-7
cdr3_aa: CSARQGSRSYEQYF
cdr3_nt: TGCAGTGCCCGACAGGGTTCGCGGTCCTACGAGCAGTACTTC

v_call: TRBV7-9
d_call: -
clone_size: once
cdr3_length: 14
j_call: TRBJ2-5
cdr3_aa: CASSWGIGFEDQYF
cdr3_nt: TGTGCCAGCAGCTGGGGCATTGGCTTTGAGGACCAGTACTTC

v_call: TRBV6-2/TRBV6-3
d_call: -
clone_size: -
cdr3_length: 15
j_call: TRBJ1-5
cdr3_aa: CASSYSSRWIKAQHF
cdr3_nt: TGTGCCAGCAGTTACTCTTCGAGGTGGATCAAGGCCCAGCATTTT

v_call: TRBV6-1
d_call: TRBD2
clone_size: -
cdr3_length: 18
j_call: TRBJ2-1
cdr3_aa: CASSEDGVAGGMYNEQFF
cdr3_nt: TGTGCCAGCAGTGAGGATGGTGTAGCGGGGGGGATGTACAATGAGCAGTTCTTC

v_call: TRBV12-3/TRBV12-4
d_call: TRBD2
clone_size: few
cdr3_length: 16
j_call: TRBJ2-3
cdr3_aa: CAIKPAGGFYTDTQYF
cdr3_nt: TGTGCCATAAAGCCGGCGGGGGGGTTCTACACAGATACGCAGTATTTT

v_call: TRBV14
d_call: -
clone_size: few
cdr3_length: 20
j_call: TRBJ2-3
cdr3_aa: CASSKKMTSMGSLYTDTQYF
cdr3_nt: TGTGCCAGCAGCAAAAAAATGACGTCGATGGGGTCTCTTTACACAGATACGCAGTATTTT

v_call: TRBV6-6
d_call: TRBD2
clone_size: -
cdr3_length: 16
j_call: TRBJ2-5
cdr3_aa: CASSYPGGPKGETQYF
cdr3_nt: TGTGCCAGCAGTTATCCGGGGGGGCCCAAGGGGGAGACCCAGTACTTC

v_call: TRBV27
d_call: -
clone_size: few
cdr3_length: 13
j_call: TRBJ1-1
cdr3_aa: CASSPWVNSEAFF
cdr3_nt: TGTGCCAGCAGTCCTTGGGTAAACAGTGAAGCTTTCTTT

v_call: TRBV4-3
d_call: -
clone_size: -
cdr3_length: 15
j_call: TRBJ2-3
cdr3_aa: CASSQMIGDTDTQYF
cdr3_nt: TGCGCCAGCAGCCAAATGATTGGGGACACAGATACGCAGTATTTT

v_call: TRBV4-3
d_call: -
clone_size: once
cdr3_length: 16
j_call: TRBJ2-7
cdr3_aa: CASSQEWPTPTYEQYF
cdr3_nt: TGCGCCAGCAGCCAAGAGTGGCCCACACCGACCTACGAGCAGTACTTC

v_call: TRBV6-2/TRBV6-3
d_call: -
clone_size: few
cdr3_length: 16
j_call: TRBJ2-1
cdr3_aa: CASSYSGMGSVDEQFF
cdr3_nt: TGTGCCAGCAGTTACTCGGGAATGGGGTCGGTAGATGAGCAGTTCTTC

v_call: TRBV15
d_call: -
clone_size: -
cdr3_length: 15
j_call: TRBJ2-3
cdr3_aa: CATSHGDSSTDTQYF
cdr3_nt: TGTGCCACCAGCCATGGAGACAGTAGCACAGATACGCAGTATTTT

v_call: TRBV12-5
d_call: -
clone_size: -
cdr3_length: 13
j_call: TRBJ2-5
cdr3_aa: CASGLGLEETQYF
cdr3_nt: TGTGCTAGTGGTTTGGGGTTGGAAGAGACCCAGTACTTC

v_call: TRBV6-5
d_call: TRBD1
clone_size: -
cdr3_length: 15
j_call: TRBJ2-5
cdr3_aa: CASSSRADRGKTQYF
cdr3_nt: TGTGCCAGCAGTTCCCGGGCTGACAGGGGGAAGACCCAGTACTTC

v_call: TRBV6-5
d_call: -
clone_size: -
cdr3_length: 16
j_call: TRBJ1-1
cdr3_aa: CASSYLRGAMNTEAFF
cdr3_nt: TGTGCCAGCAGTTACTTACGTGGGGCCATGAACACTGAAGCTTTCTTT

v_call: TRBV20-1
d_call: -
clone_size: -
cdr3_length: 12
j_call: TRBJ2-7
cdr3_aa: CSGVLLSYEQYF
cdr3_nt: TGCAGTGGTGTGTTGCTCTCCTACGAGCAGTACTTC

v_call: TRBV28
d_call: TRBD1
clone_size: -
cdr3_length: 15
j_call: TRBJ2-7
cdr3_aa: CASSLSSTGDYEQYF
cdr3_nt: TGTGCCAGCAGTTTATCCTCGACAGGGGACTACGAGCAGTACTTC

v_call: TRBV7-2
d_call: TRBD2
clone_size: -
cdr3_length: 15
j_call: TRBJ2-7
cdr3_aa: CASSQSSGGFYEQYF
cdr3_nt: TGTGCCAGCAGCCAGAGCAGCGGGGGATTTTACGAGCAGTACTTC

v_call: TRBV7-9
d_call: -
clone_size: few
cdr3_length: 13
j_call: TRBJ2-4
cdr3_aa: CASSVGGQNIQYF
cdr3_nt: TGTGCCAGCAGCGTGGGGGGTCAAAACATTCAGTACTTC

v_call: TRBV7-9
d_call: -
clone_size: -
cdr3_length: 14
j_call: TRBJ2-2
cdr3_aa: CASSSPRRTGELFF
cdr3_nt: TGTGCCAGCAGCTCACCGAGGAGGACCGGGGAGCTGTTTTTT

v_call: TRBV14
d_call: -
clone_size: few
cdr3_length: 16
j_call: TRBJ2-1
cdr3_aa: CASSPLGVRYYNEQFF
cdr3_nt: TGTGCCAGCAGCCCCCTCGGCGTCCGATACTACAATGAGCAGTTCTTC

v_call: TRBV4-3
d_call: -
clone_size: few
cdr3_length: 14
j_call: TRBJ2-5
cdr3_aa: CASSQGRVSETQYF
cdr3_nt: TGCGCCAGCAGCCAAGGCAGGGTTTCAGAGACCCAGTACTTC

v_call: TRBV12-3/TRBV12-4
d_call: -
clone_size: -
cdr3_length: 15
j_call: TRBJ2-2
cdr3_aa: CASTAIPTGAGELFF
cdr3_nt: TGTGCCAGCACCGCGATCCCTACGGGGGCCGGGGAGCTGTTTTTT

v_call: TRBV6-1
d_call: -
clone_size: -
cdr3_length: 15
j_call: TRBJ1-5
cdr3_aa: CASSGLRGMNQPQHF
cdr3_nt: TGTGCCAGCAGTGGATTGAGGGGGATGAACCAGCCCCAGCATTTT

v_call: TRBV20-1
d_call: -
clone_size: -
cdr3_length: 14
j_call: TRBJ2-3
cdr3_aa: CSADLRRGGGTQYF
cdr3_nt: TGCAGTGCTGACCTCCGTCGGGGAGGGGGTACGCAGTATTTT

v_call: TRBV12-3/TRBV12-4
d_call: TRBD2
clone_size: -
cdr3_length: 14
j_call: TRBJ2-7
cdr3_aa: CASSLSSGYYEQYF
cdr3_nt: TGTGCCAGCAGTTTAAGTAGCGGGTATTACGAGCAGTACTTC

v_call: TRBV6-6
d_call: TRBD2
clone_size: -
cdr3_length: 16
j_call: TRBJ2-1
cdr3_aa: CASRQLAGGPYNEQFF
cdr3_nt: TGTGCCAGCAGACAACTAGCGGGGGGCCCTTACAATGAGCAGTTCTTC

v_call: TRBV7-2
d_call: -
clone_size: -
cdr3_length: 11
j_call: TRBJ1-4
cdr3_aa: CASTFNEKLFF
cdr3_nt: TGTGCCAGCACCTTCAATGAAAAACTGTTTTTT

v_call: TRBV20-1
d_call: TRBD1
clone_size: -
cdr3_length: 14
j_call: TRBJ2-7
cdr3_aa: CSARDGQGVYEQYF
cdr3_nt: TGCAGTGCTAGAGATGGGCAGGGGGTCTACGAGCAGTACTTC

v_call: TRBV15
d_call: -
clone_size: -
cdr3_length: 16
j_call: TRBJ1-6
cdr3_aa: CATSRDMQASNSSLHF
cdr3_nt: TGTGCCACCAGCAGAGATATGCAGGCCAGTAATTCATCCCTCCACTTT

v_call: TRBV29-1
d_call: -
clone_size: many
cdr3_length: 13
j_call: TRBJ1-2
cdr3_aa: CSVFGRQPYGYTF
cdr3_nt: TGCAGCGTTTTCGGCAGGCAACCCTATGGCTACACCTTC

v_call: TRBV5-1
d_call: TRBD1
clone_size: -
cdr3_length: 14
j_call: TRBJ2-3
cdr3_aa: CASSWGQRGDTQYF
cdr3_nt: TGCGCCAGCAGCTGGGGACAGAGAGGAGATACGCAGTATTTT

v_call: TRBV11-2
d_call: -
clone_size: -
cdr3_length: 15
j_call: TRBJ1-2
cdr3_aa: CASSSAGVRVYGYTF
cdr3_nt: TGTGCCAGCAGCTCCGCGGGGGTTCGAGTCTATGGCTACACCTTC

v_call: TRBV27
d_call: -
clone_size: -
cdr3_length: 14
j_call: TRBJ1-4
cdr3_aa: CASSLTQGTEKLFF
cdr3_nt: TGTGCCAGCAGTTTAACACAGGGTACGGAAAAACTGTTTTTT

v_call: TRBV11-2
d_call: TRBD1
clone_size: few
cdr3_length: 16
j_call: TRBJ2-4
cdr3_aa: CASSPTGSEAKNIQYF
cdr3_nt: TGTGCCAGCAGCCCGACAGGGTCGGAAGCCAAAAACATTCAGTACTTC

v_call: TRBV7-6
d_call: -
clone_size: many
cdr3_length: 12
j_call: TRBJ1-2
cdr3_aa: CASSSRGNGYTF
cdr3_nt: TGTGCCAGCAGCTCCAGGGGAAATGGCTACACCTTC